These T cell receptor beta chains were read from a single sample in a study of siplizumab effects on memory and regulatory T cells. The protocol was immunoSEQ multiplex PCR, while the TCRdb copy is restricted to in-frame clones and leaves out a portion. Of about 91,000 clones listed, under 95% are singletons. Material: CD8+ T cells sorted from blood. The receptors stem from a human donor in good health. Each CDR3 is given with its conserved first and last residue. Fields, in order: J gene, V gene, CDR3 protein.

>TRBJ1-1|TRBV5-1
CASSLEHMNTEAFF
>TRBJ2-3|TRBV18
CASSPDPGTDTQYF
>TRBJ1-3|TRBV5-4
CASSSPGQGLSGNTIYF
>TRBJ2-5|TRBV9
CASSVNLGGDVETQYF
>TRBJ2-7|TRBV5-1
CASSSLLDSLRGVEQYF
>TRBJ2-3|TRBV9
CASSVDRVTDTQYF
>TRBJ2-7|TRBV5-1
CASSMTGAHEQYF
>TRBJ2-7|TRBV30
CAWSSGQGDHEQYF
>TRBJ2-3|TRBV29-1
CSVRGGRTDTQYF
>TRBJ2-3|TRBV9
CASSVDTDTQYF
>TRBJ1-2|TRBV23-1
CASSCGGAERGYTF
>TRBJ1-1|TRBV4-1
CASSQVGTEAFF
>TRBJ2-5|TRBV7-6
CASSLSSGGEETQYF
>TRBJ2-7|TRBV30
CAWTWTGGREQYF
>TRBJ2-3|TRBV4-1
CASSPRDRGRADTQYF
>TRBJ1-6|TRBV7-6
CASSLARDGNSPLHF
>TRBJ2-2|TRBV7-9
CASSFKVQVAGVYTGELFF
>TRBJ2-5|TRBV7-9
CASSQFRETQYF
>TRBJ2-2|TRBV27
CASSLANTGELFF
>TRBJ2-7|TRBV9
CASSVDGTVSYEQYF
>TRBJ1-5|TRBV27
CASSLKGGNQPQHF
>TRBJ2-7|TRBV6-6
CASSYAPAYEQYF
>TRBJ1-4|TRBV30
CAWSRGGGGEKLFF
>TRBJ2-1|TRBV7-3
CASSLGDSGRAHNEQFF
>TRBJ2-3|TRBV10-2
CASSGTLAGGPRTDTQYF
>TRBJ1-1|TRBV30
CAWSVTGGTEAFF
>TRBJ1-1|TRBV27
CASGLSPNTEAFF
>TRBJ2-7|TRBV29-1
CSGLISYEQYF
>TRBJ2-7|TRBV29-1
CSVARTSGSIDEQYF
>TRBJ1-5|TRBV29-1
CSVEVGGRNQPQHF
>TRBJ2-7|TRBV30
CAWGAASYEQYF
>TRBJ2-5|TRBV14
CASSQDRVAGWETQYF
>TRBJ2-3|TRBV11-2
CASTSTLGGGTDTQYF
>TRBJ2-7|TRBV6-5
CASSYSSSGEQYF
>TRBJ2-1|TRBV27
CASSPAGLNEQFF
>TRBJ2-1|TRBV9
CASSSPSGHSYNEQFF
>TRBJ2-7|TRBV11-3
CASSFPARGGYEQYF
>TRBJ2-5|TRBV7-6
CASSPTGTLGETQYF
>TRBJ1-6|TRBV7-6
CASSETGPSSPLHF
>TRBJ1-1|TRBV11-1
CASSDGWATEAFF
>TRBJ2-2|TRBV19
CASTGVTGELFF
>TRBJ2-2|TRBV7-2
CASSYISRRDQNTGELFF
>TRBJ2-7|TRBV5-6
CASSPHTSGTFYEQYF
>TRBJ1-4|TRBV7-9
CASSSFAGGRGEKLFF
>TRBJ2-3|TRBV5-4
CASSLAGGATDTQYF
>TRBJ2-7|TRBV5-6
CASSWGPETFSQQYF
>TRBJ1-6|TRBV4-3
CASSQLQSSYNSPLHF
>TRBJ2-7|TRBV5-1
CASSLASYEQYF
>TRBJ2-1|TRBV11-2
CASSWGRESRNEQFF
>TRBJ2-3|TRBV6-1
CASSGTDLTDTQYF
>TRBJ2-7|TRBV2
CASRLSGSDYEQYF
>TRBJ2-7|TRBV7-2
CASSFPGQGAWEQYF
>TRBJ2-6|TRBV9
CASSVAGHSGANVLTF